The sequence of this T cell receptor (beta chain) was determined in a study of T-cell reconstitution after alpha-beta-depleted transplantation in children. Study results and limitations: The authors attributed T-cell counts and diversity one year after transplant mostly to newly produced T cells.

The CDR3 totals 14 residues. Germline V CDR1 and CDR2: LGHDT, YNNKEL (reference sequence). A library of TCRbeta sequences, prepared with unique molecular identifiers, was generated. Via MiXCR, TCRdb re-called the PCR reads, giving one row per CDR3 protein. The sample lists approximately 82,000 distinct CDR3 sequences; 18% were seen once. Only one count was recorded for this clonotype. Antigen specificity is unknown. A junction end diverges from the germline sequence, so it may reflect a read error. J is TRBJ2-1 and V is TRBV3-1, with TRBD2 matching over 10 bases. The specimen was PBMCs, mostly from graft donor cells, collected 360 days after TCRalphabeta/CD19-depleted stem cell transplant. The clonotype originates from a male patient under 10 years old who had a stem cell transplant for acute lymphoblastic leukemia, so the T cells may come from the graft donor. CDR3 loop: CASSLASGGNQQFF. CDR3 sequence (DNA): TGTGCCAGCAGCCTCGCTAGCGGGGGCAATCAGCAGTTCTTC.